These 14 T cell receptor beta chains were sequenced from one sample in a study of blood T cell repertoires in COVID-19. Here immunoSEQ multiplex PCR was the method, and the copy in TCRdb shows in-frame clones only, minus some. The sample yields over 200,000 clones, approximately 86% seen once. The sequenced sample consisted of peripheral blood. These receptors were obtained from a man between 35 and 55 years old who had recovered from COVID-19.

This chain uses TRBV12-3 or TRBV12-4 with TRBJ1-1; tentatively, D is TRBD1 (6 bases). V dropped 4 bases and J dropped 1 base, with 7 bases sitting between them. The CDR3 is 13 amino acids. The CDR3 loop is CASSYRENTEAFF. CDR3 sequence (DNA): TGTGCCAGCAGTTACAGGGAGAACACTGAAGCTTTCTTT.

V and J are TRBV5-4 and TRBJ2-7; 7 bases agree with TRBD1. The CDR3 runs 15 residues. V lost 3 bases, J lost 4 bases, and 10 bases stayed unmatched. The germline gives CDR1 SGHNT, CDR2 YYREEE (reference sequence). The chain's CDR3 is CASSSTDLTGYEQYF. Written as DNA, the CDR3 is TGTGCCAGCAGCTCGACGGATCTGACAGGGTACGAGCAGTACTTC.

V usage is TRBV10-3 and J usage is TRBJ2-4; 10 bases line up with TRBD1. Germline V gene data show CDR1 as ENHRY and CDR2 as SYGVKD. This CDR3 is built from 15 residues. The ends lost 4 bases at V and 4 bases at J; junction bases unmatched: 4. This chain's CDR3 is CAISAGGQGKNIQYF. The CDR3 nucleotides read TGTGCCATCAGTGCGGGGGGACAGGGGAAAAACATTCAGTACTTC.

The gene calls are TRBV6-5 and TRBJ2-2, with 9 bases matching TRBD1. J lost 4 bases, V lost 5 bases, and 5 bases had no gene match. Per the germline V gene, CDR1 is MNHEY and CDR2 is SVGAGI. The CDR3 has 15 residues. CDR3 nucleotide sequence: TGTGCCAGCAGTACAGGGGGCGCGGGCACCGGGGAGCTGTTTTTT. Its translation: CASSTGGAGTGELFF.

The chain carries TRBV7-9 and TRBJ1-2; 8 nucleotides align to TRBD1. This CDR3 region has 13 residues. V lost 11 bases to trimming and J lost 2 bases; unmatched junction nucleotides: 7. Germline V gene data show CDR1 as SEHNR and CDR2 as FQNEAQ (reference sequence). CDR3 bases: TGTGCCGGGAACAGGGGGGCGAACTATGGCTACACCTTC. It translates to CAGNRGANYGYTF.

The chain has TRBV10-3 and TRBJ1-5; 10 nucleotides agree with TRBD1. This CDR3 is 14 amino acids long. In germline, CDR1 is ENHRY, CDR2 SYGVKD. J was trimmed by 7 bases and V by 6 bases; bases with no gene match: 6. CDR3 nucleotide sequence: TGTGCCATCAGGACAGGGGGCCCGGGGCAGCCCCAGCATTTT. Protein: CAIRTGGPGQPQHF.

The CDR3 here is CATSDEQPPQLAKNIQYF. CDR3 DNA: TGTGCCACCAGTGATGAACAGCCACCACAACTAGCCAAAAACATTCAGTACTTC. This chain joins TRBV24-1 and TRBJ2-4, with unresolved D. The CDR3 consists of 18 residues. Germline CDR1 reads KGHDR; CDR2 reads SFDVKD. The V end was cut by 3 bases, the J end by 0 bases, with 17 bases between.

The rearrangement uses TRBV6-5 and TRBJ1-1; D may be TRBD1 (5 bases). In germline, CDR1 is MNHEY, CDR2 SVGAGI. This CDR3 contains 15 residues. V dropped 0 bases and J dropped 6 bases, with 14 bases sitting between them. CDR3 sequence: CASSYSSVGAAEAFF. The DNA for the CDR3 is TGTGCCAGCAGTTACTCGTCGGTAGGGGCGGCTGAAGCTTTCTTT.

The chain links TRBV6-5 to TRBJ1-2, with 8 positions matching TRBD1. Germline loops: CDR1 MNHEY, CDR2 SVGAGI. The CDR3 runs 14 residues. The V segment lost 8 bases and the J segment 2 bases; nucleotides outside the gene matches: 7. The CDR3 DNA reads as TGTGCCAGCCAAACCCGACAGGGGAACTATGGCTACACCTTC. This gives the protein CASQTRQGNYGYTF.

This chain links TRBV11-3 with TRBJ1-5; TRBD1 agrees at 7 bases. Germline CDR1 SGHNT, CDR2 YENEEA. Trimming took 0 bases from V and 7 from J; bases not matched to a gene: 15. This CDR3 comprises 18 residues. The CDR3 protein is CASSLDRYGRQGRQPQHF. In DNA form, the CDR3 reads TGTGCCAGCAGCTTAGATCGGTATGGGAGACAGGGCCGACAGCCCCAGCATTTT.

V is TRBV27 and J is TRBJ2-3; TRBD2 matches at 7 bases. V lost 4 bases, J lost 0 bases, and 4 bases stayed unmatched. The CDR3 is 15 residues long. Germline CDR1 reads MNHEY; CDR2 reads SMNVEV (reference sequence). CDR3 residues: CASSYSGISTDTQYF. The CDR3, as DNA: TGTGCCAGCAGTTACAGCGGGATTAGCACAGATACGCAGTATTTT.

The chain combines TRBV11-3 with TRBJ2-7, with TRBD1 as a possible D gene (6 bases). Per germline, CDR1 SGHNT and CDR2 YENEEA. CDR3 length equals 13 residues. V shed 5 bases and J shed 7 bases, with 15 bases lying between them. This CDR3 reads CASSPGVGGEQYF. In DNA form, the CDR3 reads TGTGCCAGCAGCCCAGGGGTGGGCGGGGAGCAGTACTTC.

The gene calls are TRBV7-9 and TRBJ2-1; 15 bases are a match to TRBD2. V dropped 5 bases and J dropped 6; count of bases not matched to a gene: 8. The CDR3 is 17 residues long. CDR1 and CDR2 (germline): SEHNR, FQNEAQ (reference sequence). Here the CDR3 reads CASSPQRTSGGVNEQFF. DNA of the CDR3: TGTGCCAGCAGCCCGCAGCGGACTAGCGGGGGGGTCAATGAGCAGTTCTTC.

This chain uses TRBV14 with TRBJ2-1; 8 nucleotides agree with TRBD2. The CDR3 has 16 amino acids. Germline trimming cut 0 bases from V and 1 base from J; bases unmatched to any gene: 2. The germline CDR1 and CDR2 sequences are SGHDN and FVKESK. The CDR3 loop is CASSQESGRSYNEQFF. CDR3 coding DNA: TGTGCCAGCAGCCAAGAGAGCGGGAGATCCTACAATGAGCAGTTCTTC.